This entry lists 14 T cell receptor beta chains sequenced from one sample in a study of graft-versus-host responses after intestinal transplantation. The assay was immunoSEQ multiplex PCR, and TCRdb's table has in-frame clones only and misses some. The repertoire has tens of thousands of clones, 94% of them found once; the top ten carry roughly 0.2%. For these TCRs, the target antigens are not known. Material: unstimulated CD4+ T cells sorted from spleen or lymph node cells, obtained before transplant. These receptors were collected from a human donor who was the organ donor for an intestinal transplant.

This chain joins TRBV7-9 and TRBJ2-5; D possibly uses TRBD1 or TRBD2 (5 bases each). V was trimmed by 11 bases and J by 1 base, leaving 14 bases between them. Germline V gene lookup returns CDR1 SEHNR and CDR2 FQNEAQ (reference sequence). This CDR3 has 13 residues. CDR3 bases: TGTGCCGGGTCCGTGGGACCCCAAGAGACCCAGTACTTC. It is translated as CAGSVGPQETQYF.

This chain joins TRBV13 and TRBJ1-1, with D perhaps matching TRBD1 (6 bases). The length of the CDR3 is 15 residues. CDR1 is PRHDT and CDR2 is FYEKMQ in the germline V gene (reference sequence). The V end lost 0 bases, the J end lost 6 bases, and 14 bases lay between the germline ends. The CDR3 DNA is TGTGCCAGCAGCTTAGGAATCACAGGGATCGCTGAAGCTTTCTTT. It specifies CASSLGITGIAEAFF. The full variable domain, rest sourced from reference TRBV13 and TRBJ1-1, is AAGVIQSPRHLIKEKRETATLKCYPIPRHDTVYWYQQGPGQDPQFLISFYEKMQSDKGSIPDRFSAQQFSDYHSELNMSSLELGDSALYFCASSLGITGIAEAFFGQGTRLTVV.

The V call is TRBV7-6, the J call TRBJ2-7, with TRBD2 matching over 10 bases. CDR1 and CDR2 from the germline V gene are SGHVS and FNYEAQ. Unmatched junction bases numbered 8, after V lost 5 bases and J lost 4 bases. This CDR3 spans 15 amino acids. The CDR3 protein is CASSRTGTSEYEQYF. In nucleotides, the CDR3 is TGTGCCAGCAGCCGTACCGGGACTAGCGAGTACGAGCAGTACTTC.

The CDR3 spells CASSPIPSYEQYF. In DNA, the CDR3 is TGTGCCAGCAGTCCCATACCTTCCTACGAGCAGTACTTC. The chain combines TRBV2 with TRBJ2-7, with D unclear. Germline-derived CDR1 and CDR2 are SNHLY and FYNNEI. This CDR3 has 13 amino acids. The V end was cut by 5 bases, the J end by 1 base, with 9 bases between.

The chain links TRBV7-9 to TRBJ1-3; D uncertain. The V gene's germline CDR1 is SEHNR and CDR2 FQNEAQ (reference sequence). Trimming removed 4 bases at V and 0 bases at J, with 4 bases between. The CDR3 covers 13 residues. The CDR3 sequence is CASSSLSGNTIYF. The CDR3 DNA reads TGTGCCAGCAGCTCACTCTCTGGAAACACCATATATTTT. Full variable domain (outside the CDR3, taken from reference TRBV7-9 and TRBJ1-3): DTGVSQNPRHKITKRGQNVTFRCDPISEHNRLYWYRQTLGQGPEFLTYFQNEAQLEKSRLLSDRFSAERPKGSFSTLEIQRTEQGDSAMYLCASSSLSGNTIYFGEGSWLTVV.

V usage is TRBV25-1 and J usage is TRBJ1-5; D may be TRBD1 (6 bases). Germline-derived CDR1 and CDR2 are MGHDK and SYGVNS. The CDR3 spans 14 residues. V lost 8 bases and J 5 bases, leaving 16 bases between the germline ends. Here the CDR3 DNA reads TGTGCCAGCTTTTACAGGGAAGCGGATCAGCCCCAGCATTTT. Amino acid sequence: CASFYREADQPQHF. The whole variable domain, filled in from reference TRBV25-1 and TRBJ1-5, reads EADIYQTPRYLVIGTGKKITLECSQTMGHDKMYWYQQDPGMELHLIHYSYGVNSTEKGDLSSESTVSRIRTEHFPLTLESARPSHTSQYLCASFYREADQPQHFGDGTRLSIL.

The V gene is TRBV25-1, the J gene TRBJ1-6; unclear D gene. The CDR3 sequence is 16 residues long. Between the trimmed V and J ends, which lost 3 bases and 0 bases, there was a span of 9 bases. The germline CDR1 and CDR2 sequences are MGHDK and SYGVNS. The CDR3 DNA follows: TGTGCCAGCAGTGATCCCTCGAGCTCCTATAATTCACCCCTCCACTTT. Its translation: CASSDPSSSYNSPLHF.

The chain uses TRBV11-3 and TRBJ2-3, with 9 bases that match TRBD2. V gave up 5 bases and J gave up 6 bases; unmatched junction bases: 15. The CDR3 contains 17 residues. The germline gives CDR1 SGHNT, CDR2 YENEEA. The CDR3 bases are TGTGCCAGCAGCCCTAGAGGCTTTAGCGGGGGATCGGATACGCAGTATTTT. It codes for CASSPRGFSGGSDTQYF.

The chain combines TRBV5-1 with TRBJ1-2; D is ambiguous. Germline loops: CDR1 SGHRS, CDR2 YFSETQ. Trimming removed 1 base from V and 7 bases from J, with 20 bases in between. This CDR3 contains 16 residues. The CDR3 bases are TGCGCCAGCAGCTTGTCAACGGATCAAAGTTATAGTGGCTACACCTTC. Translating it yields CASSLSTDQSYSGYTF.

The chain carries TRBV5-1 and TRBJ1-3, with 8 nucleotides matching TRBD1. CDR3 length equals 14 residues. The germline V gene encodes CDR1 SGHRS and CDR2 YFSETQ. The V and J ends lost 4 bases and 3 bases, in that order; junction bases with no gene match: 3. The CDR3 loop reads CASSADRGGNTIYF. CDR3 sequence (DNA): TGCGCCAGCAGCGCAGACAGGGGTGGAAACACCATATATTTT.

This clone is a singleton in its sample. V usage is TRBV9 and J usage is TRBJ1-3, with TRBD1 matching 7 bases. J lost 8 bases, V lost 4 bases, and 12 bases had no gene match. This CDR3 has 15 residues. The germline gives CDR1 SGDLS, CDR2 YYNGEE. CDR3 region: CASSMGRGKGDTIYF. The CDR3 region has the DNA TGTGCCAGCAGCATGGGCAGGGGGAAGGGAGACACCATATATTTT. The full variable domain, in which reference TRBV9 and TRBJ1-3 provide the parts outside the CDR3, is DSGVTQTPKHLITATGQRVTLRCSPRSGDLSVYWYQQSLDQGLQFLIQYYNGEERAKGNILERFSAQQFPDLHSELNLSSLELGDSALYFCASSMGRGKGDTIYFGEGSWLTVV.

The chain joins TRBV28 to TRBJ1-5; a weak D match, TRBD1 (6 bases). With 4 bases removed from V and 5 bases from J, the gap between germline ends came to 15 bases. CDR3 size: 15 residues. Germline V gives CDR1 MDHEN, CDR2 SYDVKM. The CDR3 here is CASSWGGAGDQPQHF. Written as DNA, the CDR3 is TGTGCCAGCAGTTGGGGCGGGGCAGGGGATCAGCCCCAGCATTTT.

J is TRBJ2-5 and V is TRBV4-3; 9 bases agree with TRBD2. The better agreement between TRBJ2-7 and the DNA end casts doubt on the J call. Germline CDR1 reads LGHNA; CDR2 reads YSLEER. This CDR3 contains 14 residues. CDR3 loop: CASSPRGGTLEQYF. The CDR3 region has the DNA TGCGCCAGCAGCCCGCGGGGGGGGACCCTCGAGCAGTACTTC.

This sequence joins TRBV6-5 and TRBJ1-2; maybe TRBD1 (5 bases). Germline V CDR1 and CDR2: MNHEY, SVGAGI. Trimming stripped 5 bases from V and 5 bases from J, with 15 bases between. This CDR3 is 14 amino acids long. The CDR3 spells CASSEYPGSYGYTF. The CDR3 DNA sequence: TGTGCCAGCAGTGAGTATCCAGGGTCTTATGGCTACACCTTC.